This T cell receptor beta chain was observed in a study of blood T cell repertoires in COVID-19. For the study at large: Material from acute and convalescent COVID-19 was sourced from the United States, Italy and Spain.

Using immunoSEQ multiplex PCR, the repertoire was profiled, and TCRdb retains in-frame clones only, with some absent. The table lists 200,000 or so clones, approximately 90% of them singletons. Germline assignment: CDR1 SGHNT and CDR2 YYREEE (reference sequence). The CDR3 length is 18 residues. With V trimmed by 3 bases and J by 1 base, 12 bases remained unmatched. Sequenced material: peripheral blood. The chain has TRBV5-4 and TRBJ2-2; the match to TRBD1 covers 7 bases. The origin of this receptor is a man aged 65 to 79 with active or convalescent COVID-19. The CDR3 DNA is TGTGCCAGCAGCTCCCCCGGCCCGAGGGACAGGAACACCGGGGAGCTGTTTTTT. Residues: CASSSPGPRDRNTGELFF.